This entry lists 29 T cell receptor beta chains sequenced from one sample in a study of T cells in localized non-small cell lung cancer. TCRdb's copy holds only in-frame clones and misses some; the assay was immunoSEQ multiplex PCR. Here the sample spans about 74,000 clones, roughly 84% being singletons. Sequencing was performed on peripheral blood, taken before any cancer treatment. These receptor sequences come from an older female donor with stage I lung adenocarcinoma.

The chain combines TRBV4-2 with TRBJ2-7, with 10 positions matching TRBD2. The CDR3 contains 18 residues. Germline V CDR1 and CDR2: LGHNA, YNFKEQ. The V and J ends lost 0 bases and 0 bases, in that order; junction bases with no gene match: 8. The CDR3 protein is CASSQDNGLAESSYEQYF. In DNA form, the CDR3 reads TGTGCCAGCAGCCAAGATAATGGACTAGCGGAAAGCTCCTACGAGCAGTACTTC.

This clone was counted a single time. The chain joins TRBV5-1 to TRBJ2-2; TRBD2 aligns across 14 bases. V shed 0 bases and J 10 bases; nucleotides not matched to a gene: 5. Germline-derived CDR1 and CDR2 are SGHRS and YFSETQ. The CDR3 is 16 amino acids. This CDR3 is CASSLGGLAGAEELFF. CDR3 coding DNA: TGCGCCAGCAGCTTGGGGGGACTAGCGGGAGCGGAGGAGCTGTTTTTT.

J is TRBJ2-1 and V is TRBV27; possibly TRBD1 for D (6 bases). Per the germline V gene, CDR1 is MNHEY and CDR2 is SMNVEV (reference sequence). CDR3 length: 17 amino acids. V was trimmed by 7 bases and J by 4 bases, leaving 23 bases between them. The CDR3 nucleotides are TGTGCCAGCACTCACTTAACCGGCAGGGGATATTACAATGAGCAGTTCTTC. Translating gives CASTHLTGRGYYNEQFF.

This clone was observed a single time. V usage is TRBV5-8 and J usage is TRBJ2-1, with 10 bases matching TRBD1. The junction had 5 bases not matched to a gene; V was cut back by 5 bases and J by 9 bases. Germline V gene sequence: CDR1 SGHTS, CDR2 YDEGEE. This CDR3 has 13 residues. The CDR3 region has the DNA TGTGCCAGCAGGGGACAGGGGTTCGGTGAGCAGTTCTTC. Translated: CASRGQGFGEQFF.

This clone has only one observation. The CDR3 nucleotides are TGTGCCAGCAGCCAAGATGAAAAGAGGGAGCTGTTTTTT. As protein: CASSQDEKRELFF. This chain connects TRBV4-2 to TRBJ2-2; D ambiguous. The CDR3 is 13 amino acids. Germline V lookup: CDR1 LGHNA, CDR2 YNFKEQ. Trimming shortened V by 0 bases and J by 9 bases, and 8 bases separated the two germline ends.

The chain uses TRBV7-9 and TRBJ2-1; 13 positions agree with TRBD2. From germline, CDR1 is SEHNR and CDR2 FQNEAQ (reference sequence). V dropped 3 bases and J dropped 8; count of bases not matched to a gene: 1. The CDR3 is 14 amino acids. The CDR3 DNA sequence: TGTGCCAGCAGCTTCGGACTAGCGGGAGATGAGCAGTTCTTC. Its translation is CASSFGLAGDEQFF.

The chain uses TRBV7-9 and TRBJ1-2; D may be TRBD1 (5 bases). V gave up 5 bases and J gave up 4 bases, with 11 bases separating them. The CDR3 length is 13 residues. CDR1 and CDR2 from the germline V gene are SEHNR and FQNEAQ (reference sequence). Written as DNA, the CDR3 is TGTGCCAGCAGCCCCGGGGCAGTCTATGGCTACACCTTC. It codes for CASSPGAVYGYTF.

The V call is TRBV6-1, the J call TRBJ1-4; 11 bases map to TRBD1. Germline lookup yields CDR1 MNHNS and CDR2 SASEGT. V lost 5 bases, J lost 10 bases, and 6 bases stayed unmatched. CDR3 length equals 14 residues. DNA for the CDR3: TGTGCCAGCAGTCAGGACAGGGGGCGCGGAAAACTGTTTTTT. It encodes CASSQDRGRGKLFF.

The chain recombines TRBV7-9 with TRBJ2-3; 14 nucleotides align to TRBD2. Germline CDR1 reads SEHNR; CDR2 reads FQNEAQ (reference sequence). Trimming took 5 bases from V and 4 from J; bases not matched to a gene: 5. The CDR3 totals 16 residues. CDR3 loop: CASSPGTSGGADTQYF. The CDR3 region has the DNA TGTGCCAGCAGCCCGGGGACTAGCGGGGGCGCAGATACGCAGTATTTT.

The J gene is TRBJ2-1, the V gene TRBV4-2; 9 bases align to TRBD2. J was trimmed by 9 bases and V by 0 bases; bases with no gene match: 6. The CDR3 loop spans 15 amino acids. Per germline, CDR1 LGHNA and CDR2 YNFKEQ. The CDR3 region has the DNA TGTGCCAGCAGCCAAGATCAGCTAGCGGGAACTGAGCAGTTCTTC. It yields the protein CASSQDQLAGTEQFF.

The rearrangement joins TRBV9 to TRBJ2-1, with D uncertain. This CDR3 spans 13 amino acids. Trimming took 0 bases from V and 9 from J, leaving 10 bases between them. CDR1 SGDLS and CDR2 YYNGEE come from the germline V gene. The CDR3 nucleotides read TGTGCCAGCAGCGTAGATTCCAGCCGTGAGCAGTTCTTC. Protein sequence: CASSVDSSREQFF.

This chain uses TRBV29-1 with TRBJ1-4; D is undetermined. The CDR3 has 13 amino acids. Germline assignment: CDR1 SQVTM and CDR2 ANQGSEA. Trimming pared 7 bases from V and 4 bases from J, leaving 13 bases between. CDR3 loop: CSGSTVGNEKLFF. The CDR3 DNA follows: TGCAGCGGATCAACAGTGGGTAATGAAAAACTGTTTTTT.

V gene TRBV5-1 combines with J gene TRBJ1-1; 7 positions agree with TRBD1. The V gene end was trimmed by 4 bases and the J gene end by 2 bases; junction bases not matched to a gene: 5. The CDR3 length is 14 residues. Looked up from germline, CDR1 is SGHRS and CDR2 is YFSETQ. The CDR3 bases are TGCGCCAGCAGCCGCGGGACAGCCAACACTGAAGCTTTCTTT. Translated: CASSRGTANTEAFF.

CDR3: CASSPKPQGSTDTQYF. CDR3 in DNA: TGTGCCAGCAGCCCAAAGCCCCAGGGGAGCACAGATACGCAGTATTTT. The chain carries TRBV7-3 and TRBJ2-3, with D maybe TRBD1 (6 bases). V lost 5 bases to trimming and J lost 0 bases, with 15 bases between them. CDR3 size: 16 residues. Germline-derived CDR1 and CDR2 are SGHTA and FQGTGA.

The rearrangement joins TRBV7-2 to TRBJ2-5; a possible D gene is TRBD2 (5 bases). The CDR3 loop spans 11 amino acids. V shed 5 bases and J shed 6 bases, with 7 bases lying between them. Germline CDR1 and CDR2: SGHTA and FQGNSA. The DNA of the CDR3 is TGTGCCAGCAGCCTGACTAAGACCCAGTACTTC. It translates to CASSLTKTQYF. Together with reference TRBV7-2 and TRBJ2-5, the CDR3 gives the full variable domain: GAGVSQSPSNKVTEKGKDVELRCDPISGHTALYWYRQSLGQGLEFLIYFQGNSAPDKSGLPSDRFSAERTGGSVSTLTIQRTQQEDSAVYLCASSLTKTQYFGPGTRLLVL.

The CDR3 DNA sequence: TGTGCCAGTAGTATGTTACAGAGCTCTGGGGCCAACGTCCTGACTTTC. It translates to CASSMLQSSGANVLTF. This chain connects TRBV19 to TRBJ2-6; D is ambiguous. Germline V gene lookup returns CDR1 LNHDA and CDR2 SQIVND (reference sequence). V lost 3 bases and J 0 bases, leaving 9 bases between the germline ends. This CDR3 spans 16 amino acids.

The chain recombines TRBV11-3 with TRBJ2-1; D is perhaps TRBD2 (5 bases). Looked up from germline, CDR1 is SGHNT and CDR2 is YENEEA. The V end lost 4 bases, the J end lost 7 bases, and 20 bases lay between the germline ends. The length of the CDR3 is 16 residues. CDR3 region: CASSSLSGGNGNEQFF. The CDR3 coding sequence is TGTGCCAGCAGCTCCTTGTCAGGAGGTAATGGGAATGAGCAGTTCTTC.

The gene calls are TRBV6-4 and TRBJ1-2, with a weak D call TRBD1 (6 bases). V was shortened by 2 bases and J by 3 bases, with 13 bases between the two germline ends. The CDR3 loop spans 15 amino acids. The germline V gene has CDR1 MRHNA and CDR2 SNTAGT. For the CDR3, the DNA is TGTGCCAGCAGTGACAATGGTCAGGGGCACTATGGCTACACCTTC. Residues: CASSDNGQGHYGYTF.

This sequence joins TRBV5-4 and TRBJ2-2; perhaps D is TRBD1 or TRBD2 (5 bases each). The V gene's germline CDR1 is SGHNT and CDR2 YYREEE (reference sequence). Between the trimmed V and J ends, which lost 1 base and 1 base, there was a span of 11 bases. The CDR3 runs to 16 residues. The CDR3 here is CASSLLGTVNTGELFF. The CDR3 bases are TGTGCCAGCAGCTTGCTTGGGACGGTGAACACCGGGGAGCTGTTTTTT.

The chain joins TRBV5-8 to TRBJ2-1; D remains unclear. The CDR3 has 15 amino acids. Germline assignment: CDR1 SGHTS and CDR2 YDEGEE. V was cut by 1 base and J by 0 bases, with 8 bases left in between. As DNA, the CDR3 is TGTGCCAGCAGCTTGTCGTTGGGCTCCTACAATGAGCAGTTCTTC. Translated: CASSLSLGSYNEQFF.

The J gene is TRBJ2-7, the V gene TRBV10-3, with TRBD1 matching 7 bases. The V gene's germline CDR1 is ENHRY and CDR2 SYGVKD. There are 13 residues in the CDR3. The trim removed 3 bases at V and 4 bases at J, leaving 3 bases unmatched. The CDR3 region is CAISEQGLYEQYF. The CDR3 DNA sequence: TGTGCCATCAGTGAACAGGGGCTTTACGAGCAGTACTTC.

In DNA, the CDR3 is TGTGCCAGCAGCAAAAATCAGCCCCAGCATTTT. This sequence encodes CASSKNQPQHF. The V call is TRBV5-8, the J call TRBJ1-5; D remains ambiguous. CDR1 and CDR2 (germline): SGHTS, YDEGEE. This CDR3 comprises 11 residues. V was trimmed by 4 bases and J by 4 bases, leaving 3 bases between them.

The J gene is TRBJ2-5, the V gene TRBV5-1; D not resolved. Germline V lookup: CDR1 SGHRS, CDR2 YFSETQ. Trimming pared 7 bases from V and 5 bases from J, leaving 12 bases between. This CDR3 contains 12 residues. The CDR3 spells CASCAEGETQYF. DNA of the CDR3: TGCGCCAGCTGCGCGGAAGGGGAGACCCAGTACTTC.

J is TRBJ1-5 and V is TRBV10-3, with D tentatively TRBD1 (5 bases). Trimming removed 8 bases from V and 1 base from J, with 15 bases in between. CDR1 is ENHRY, CDR2 SYGVKD, per germline. The CDR3 spans 15 residues. CDR3 loop: CAIRADSASNQPQHF. The CDR3 DNA reads as TGTGCCATCCGGGCCGACAGTGCGAGCAATCAGCCCCAGCATTTT.

The chain carries TRBV11-2 and TRBJ2-3; perhaps D is TRBD1 or TRBD2 (5 bases each). Trimming took 1 base from V and 6 from J, leaving 14 bases between them. CDR3 length: 15 amino acids. The germline gives CDR1 SGHAT, CDR2 FQNNGV. In nucleotides, the CDR3 is TGTGCCAGCAGCTTAGGGCCGGGACCTTCGGATACGCAGTATTTT. Translated, it gives CASSLGPGPSDTQYF.

The rearrangement uses TRBV5-8 and TRBJ2-1, with TRBD1 identical over 10 bases. V dropped 4 bases and J dropped 9; count of bases not matched to a gene: 10. This CDR3 has 15 residues. The germline gives CDR1 SGHTS, CDR2 YDEGEE. The CDR3 is CASSLIRDRGGEQFF. The CDR3 nucleotides read TGTGCCAGCAGCCTCATCCGGGACAGGGGAGGTGAGCAGTTCTTC.

The genes are TRBV10-1 and TRBJ1-6; maybe TRBD1 (6 bases). The germline V gene has CDR1 WNHNN and CDR2 SYGVQD (reference sequence). V was clipped by 6 bases and J by 6 bases, with 15 bases between them. The CDR3 consists of 15 residues. The CDR3 DNA reads TGCGCCAGCAGCCAGGACAGTTCAGGTAATTCACCCCTCCACTTT. It encodes CASSQDSSGNSPLHF.

This chain connects TRBV7-9 to TRBJ2-1; 8 bases map to TRBD1. This CDR3 has 15 amino acids. With V trimmed by 6 bases and J by 10 bases, 14 bases remained unmatched. Germline V lookup: CDR1 SEHNR, CDR2 FQNEAQ (reference sequence). CDR3 loop: CASRLTGGGPSEQFF. CDR3 coding DNA: TGTGCCAGCAGGCTAACAGGGGGTGGACCGTCGGAGCAGTTCTTC.

This clone occurred once. The chain is built from TRBV9 and TRBJ2-1, with TRBD1 identical over 11 bases. Germline values: CDR1 SGDLS, CDR2 YYNGEE. V was pared by 1 base and J by 9 bases, with 9 bases of the junction left unmatched. The length of the CDR3 is 16 residues. The CDR3 reads CASSVQPGQGDAEQFF. The CDR3 coding sequence is TGTGCCAGCAGCGTACAACCGGGACAGGGGGATGCTGAGCAGTTCTTC.